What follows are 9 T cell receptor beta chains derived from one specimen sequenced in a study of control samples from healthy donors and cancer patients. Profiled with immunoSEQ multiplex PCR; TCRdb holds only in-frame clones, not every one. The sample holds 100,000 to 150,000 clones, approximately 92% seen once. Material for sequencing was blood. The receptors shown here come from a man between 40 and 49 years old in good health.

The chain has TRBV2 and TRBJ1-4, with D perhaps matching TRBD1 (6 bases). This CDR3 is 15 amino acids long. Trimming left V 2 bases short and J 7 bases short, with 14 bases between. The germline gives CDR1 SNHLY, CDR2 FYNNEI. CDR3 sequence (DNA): TGTGCCAGCAGTGAAAGTAGGGGGGCCACTGAAAAACTGTTTTTT. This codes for CASSESRGATEKLFF.

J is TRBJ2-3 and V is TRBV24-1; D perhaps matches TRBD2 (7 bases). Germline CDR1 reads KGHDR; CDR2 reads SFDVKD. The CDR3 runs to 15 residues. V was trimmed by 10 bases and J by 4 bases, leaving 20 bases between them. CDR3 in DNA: TGTGCCACTCGACGGGGGGCAGGGAGTTCAGATACGCAGTATTTT. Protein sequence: CATRRGAGSSDTQYF.

This CDR3 reads CASSLPTGGQETQYF. In nucleotides, the CDR3 is TGTGCCAGCAGCTTGCCGACGGGGGGCCAAGAGACCCAGTACTTC. The J gene is TRBJ2-5, the V gene TRBV5-4; 7 bases map to TRBD2. CDR3 size: 15 residues. CDR1 is SGHNT and CDR2 is YYREEE in the germline V gene (reference sequence). Unmatched junction bases numbered 4, after V lost 1 base and J lost 1 base.

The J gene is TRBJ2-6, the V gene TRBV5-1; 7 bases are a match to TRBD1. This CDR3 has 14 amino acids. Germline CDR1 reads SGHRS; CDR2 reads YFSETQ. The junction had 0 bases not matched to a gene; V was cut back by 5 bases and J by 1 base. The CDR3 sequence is CASRTGSGANVLTF. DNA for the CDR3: TGCGCCAGCAGGACAGGGTCTGGGGCCAACGTCCTGACTTTC.

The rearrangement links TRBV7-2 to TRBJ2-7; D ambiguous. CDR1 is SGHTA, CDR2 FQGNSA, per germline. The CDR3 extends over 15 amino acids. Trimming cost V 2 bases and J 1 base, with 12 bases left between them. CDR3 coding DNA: TGTGCCAGCAGCTTATCCGTAGTGACTTCCTACGAGCAGTACTTC. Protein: CASSLSVVTSYEQYF.

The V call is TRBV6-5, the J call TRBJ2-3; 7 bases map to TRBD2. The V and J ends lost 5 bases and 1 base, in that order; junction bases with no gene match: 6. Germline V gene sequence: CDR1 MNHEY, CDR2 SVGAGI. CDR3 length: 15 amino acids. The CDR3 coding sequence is TGTGCCAGCAGTCTCATCCGGGGGGGCACAGATACGCAGTATTTT. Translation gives CASSLIRGGTDTQYF.

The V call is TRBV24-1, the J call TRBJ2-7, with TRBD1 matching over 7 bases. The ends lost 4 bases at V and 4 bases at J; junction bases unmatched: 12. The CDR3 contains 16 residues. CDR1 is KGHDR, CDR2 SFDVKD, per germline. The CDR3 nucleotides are TGTGCCACCAGTGACCCCACTAAGACAGGGCTATACGAGCAGTACTTC. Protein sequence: CATSDPTKTGLYEQYF.

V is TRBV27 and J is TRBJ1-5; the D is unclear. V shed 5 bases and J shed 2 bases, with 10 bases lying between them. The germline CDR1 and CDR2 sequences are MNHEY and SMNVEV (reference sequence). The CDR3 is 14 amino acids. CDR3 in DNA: TGTGCCAGCAGTCATCGAGGAGGCAATCAGCCCCAGCATTTT. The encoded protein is CASSHRGGNQPQHF.

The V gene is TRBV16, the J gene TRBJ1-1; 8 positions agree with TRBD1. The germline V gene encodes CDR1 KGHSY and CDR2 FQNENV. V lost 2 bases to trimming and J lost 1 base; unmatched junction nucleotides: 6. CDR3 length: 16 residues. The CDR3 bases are TGTGCCAGCAGCCAACTGGGGCAGGGGGCGAACACTGAAGCTTTCTTT. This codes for CASSQLGQGANTEAFF. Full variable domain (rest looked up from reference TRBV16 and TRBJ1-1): GEEVAQTPKHLVRGEGQKAKLYCAPIKGHSYVFWYQQVLKNEFKFLISFQNENVFDETGMPKERFSAKCLPNSPCSLEIQATKLEDSAVYFCASSQLGQGANTEAFFGQGTRLTVV.